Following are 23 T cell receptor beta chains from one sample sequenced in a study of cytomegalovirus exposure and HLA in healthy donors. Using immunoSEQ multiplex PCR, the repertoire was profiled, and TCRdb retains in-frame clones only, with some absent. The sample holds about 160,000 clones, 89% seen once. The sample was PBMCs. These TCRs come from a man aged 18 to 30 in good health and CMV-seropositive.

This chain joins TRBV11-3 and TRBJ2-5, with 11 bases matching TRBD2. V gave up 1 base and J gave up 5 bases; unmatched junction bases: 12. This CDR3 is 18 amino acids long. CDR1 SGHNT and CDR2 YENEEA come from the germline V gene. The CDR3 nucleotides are TGTGCCAGCAGCTTAGGGGGCCCACGGCTAGCGGGAGGTGAGACCCAGTACTTC. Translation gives CASSLGGPRLAGGETQYF.

CDR3 coding DNA: TGTGCCAGCAGCTTAGATCGAGCAACAGGCCCTGTCTCCTACGAGCAGTACTTC. Protein product: CASSLDRATGPVSYEQYF. This chain uses TRBV11-2 with TRBJ2-7, with D possibly TRBD1 on 5 matching bases. The CDR3 loop spans 18 amino acids. Germline V CDR1 and CDR2: SGHAT, FQNNGV. Trimming removed 0 bases at V and 0 bases at J, with 18 bases between.

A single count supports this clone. CDR3 in amino acids: CASSSTPVVAGGGGQETQYF. CDR3 bases: TGTGCCAGCAGCTCAACCCCGGTGGTAGCGGGAGGAGGGGGCCAAGAGACCCAGTACTTC. This chain joins TRBV28 and TRBJ2-5, with TRBD2 matching over 10 bases. Trimming at V came to 6 bases and at J to 1 base, leaving 20 bases not matched to a gene. The germline gives CDR1 MDHEN, CDR2 SYDVKM. The CDR3 covers 20 residues. Complete variable domain (other parts from reference TRBV28 and TRBJ2-5): DVKVTQSSRYLVKRTGEKVFLECVQDMDHENMFWYRQDPGLGLRLIYFSYDVKMKEKGDIPEGYSVSREKKERFSLILESASTNQTSMYLCASSSTPVVAGGGGQETQYFGPGTRLLVL.

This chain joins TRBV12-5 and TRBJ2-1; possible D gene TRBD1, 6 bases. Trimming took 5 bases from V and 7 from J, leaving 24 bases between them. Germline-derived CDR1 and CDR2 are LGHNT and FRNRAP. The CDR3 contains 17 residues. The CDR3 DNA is TGTGCTAGTGGTCTTGGAGGTCGGTCAGGGGCGTTAAATGAGCAGTTCTTC. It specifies CASGLGGRSGALNEQFF.

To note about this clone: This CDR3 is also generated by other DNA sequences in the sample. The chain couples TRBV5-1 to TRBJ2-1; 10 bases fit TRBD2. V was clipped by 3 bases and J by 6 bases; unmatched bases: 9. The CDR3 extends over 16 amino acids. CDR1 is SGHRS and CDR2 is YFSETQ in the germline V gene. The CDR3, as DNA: TGCGCCAGCAGCTGGATTGGGGGACTAGCGACCAATGAGCAGTTCTTC. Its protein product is CASSWIGGLATNEQFF.

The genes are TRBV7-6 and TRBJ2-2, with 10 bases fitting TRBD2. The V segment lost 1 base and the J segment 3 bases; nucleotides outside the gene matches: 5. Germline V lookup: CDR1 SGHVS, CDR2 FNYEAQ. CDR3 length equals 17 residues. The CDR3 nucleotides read TGTGCCAGCAGCTTAGAATATCTAGCGGGGGACACCGGGGAGCTGTTTTTT. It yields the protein CASSLEYLAGDTGELFF.

The CDR3 reads CASRTGNNQPQHF. The CDR3 DNA reads TGTGCCAGTAGGACAGGAAATAATCAGCCCCAGCATTTT. This sequence joins TRBV28 and TRBJ1-5, with 7 nucleotides matching TRBD1. Germline values: CDR1 MDHEN, CDR2 SYDVKM. The CDR3 is 13 amino acids. The trim removed 9 bases at V and 4 bases at J, leaving 6 bases unmatched.

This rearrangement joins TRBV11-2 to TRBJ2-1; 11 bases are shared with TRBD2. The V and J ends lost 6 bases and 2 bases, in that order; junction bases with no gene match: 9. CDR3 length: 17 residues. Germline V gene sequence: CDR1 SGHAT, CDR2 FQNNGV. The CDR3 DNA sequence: TGTGCCAGCAGTCCCGAAAAACTAGCGGGAGCCTACAATGAGCAGTTCTTC. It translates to CASSPEKLAGAYNEQFF.

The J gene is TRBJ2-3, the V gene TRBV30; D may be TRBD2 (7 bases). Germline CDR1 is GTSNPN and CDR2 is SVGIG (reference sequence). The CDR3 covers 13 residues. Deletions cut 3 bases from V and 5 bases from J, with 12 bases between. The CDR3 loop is CAWRLGGGDTQYF. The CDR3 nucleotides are TGTGCCTGGAGGTTGGGAGGGGGAGATACGCAGTATTTT.

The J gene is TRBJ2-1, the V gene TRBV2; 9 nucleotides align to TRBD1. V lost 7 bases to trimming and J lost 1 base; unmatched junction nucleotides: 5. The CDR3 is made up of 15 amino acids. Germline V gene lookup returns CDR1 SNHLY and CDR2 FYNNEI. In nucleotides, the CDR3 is TGTGCCAGCATGCCGGGACAGGGTTCCTACAATGAGCAGTTCTTC. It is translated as CASMPGQGSYNEQFF. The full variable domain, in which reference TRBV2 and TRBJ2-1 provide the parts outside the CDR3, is EPEVTQTPSHQVTQMGQEVILRCVPISNHLYFYWYRQILGQKVEFLVSFYNNEISEKSEIFDDQFSVERPDGSNFTLKIRSTKLEDSAMYFCASMPGQGSYNEQFFGPGTRLTVL.

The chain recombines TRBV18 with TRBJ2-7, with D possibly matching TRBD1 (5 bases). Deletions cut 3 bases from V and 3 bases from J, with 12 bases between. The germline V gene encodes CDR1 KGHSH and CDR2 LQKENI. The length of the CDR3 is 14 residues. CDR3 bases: TGTGCCAGCTCACCCACGGACACCAACTACGAGCAGTACTTC. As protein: CASSPTDTNYEQYF.

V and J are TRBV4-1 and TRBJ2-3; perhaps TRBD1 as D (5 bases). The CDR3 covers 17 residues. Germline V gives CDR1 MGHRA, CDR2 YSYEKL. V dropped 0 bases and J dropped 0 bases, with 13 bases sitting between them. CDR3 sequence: CASSQESDSSSTDTQYF. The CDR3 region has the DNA TGCGCCAGCAGCCAAGAATCCGACAGTTCTAGCACAGATACGCAGTATTTT.

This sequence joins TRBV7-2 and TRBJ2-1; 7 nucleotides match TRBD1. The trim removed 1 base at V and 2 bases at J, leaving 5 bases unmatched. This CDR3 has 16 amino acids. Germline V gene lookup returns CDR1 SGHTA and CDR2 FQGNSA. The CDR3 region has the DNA TGTGCCAGCAGCTTAGGTGGGACAGCCACCTACAATGAGCAGTTCTTC. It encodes CASSLGGTATYNEQFF. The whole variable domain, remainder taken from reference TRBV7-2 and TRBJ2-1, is GAGVSQSPSNKVTEKGKDVELRCDPISGHTALYWYRQSLGQGLEFLIYFQGNSAPDKSGLPSDRFSAERTGGSVSTLTIQRTQQEDSAVYLCASSLGGTATYNEQFFGPGTRLTVL.

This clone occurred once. CDR3 residues: CASSVAGENTEAFF. As DNA, the CDR3 is TGTGCCAGCAGTGTTGCAGGGGAGAACACTGAAGCTTTCTTT. This rearrangement joins TRBV2 to TRBJ1-1, with D perhaps matching TRBD1 (6 bases). Trimming pared 4 bases from V and 1 base from J, leaving 10 bases between. CDR1 and CDR2 (germline): SNHLY, FYNNEI. This CDR3 is built from 14 residues.

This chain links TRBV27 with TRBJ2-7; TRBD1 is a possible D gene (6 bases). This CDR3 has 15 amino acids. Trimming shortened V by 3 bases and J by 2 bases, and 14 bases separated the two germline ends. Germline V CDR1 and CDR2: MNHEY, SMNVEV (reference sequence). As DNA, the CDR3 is TGTGCCAGCAGTTTTCAGGGGACCGGTACCTACGAGCAGTACTTC. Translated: CASSFQGTGTYEQYF.

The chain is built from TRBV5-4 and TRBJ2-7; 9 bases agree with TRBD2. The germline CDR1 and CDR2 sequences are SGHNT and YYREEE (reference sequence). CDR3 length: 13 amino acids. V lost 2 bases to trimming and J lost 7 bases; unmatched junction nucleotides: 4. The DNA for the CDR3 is TGTGCCAGCAGCTTCAGGACTAGCGATGAGCAGTACTTC. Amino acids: CASSFRTSDEQYF.

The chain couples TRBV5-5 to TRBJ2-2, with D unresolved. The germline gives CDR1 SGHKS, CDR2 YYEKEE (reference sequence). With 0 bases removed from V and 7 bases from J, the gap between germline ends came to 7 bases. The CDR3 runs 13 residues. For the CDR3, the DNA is TGTGCCAGCAGCTTGGTGTCAGGCGGGGAGCTGTTTTTT. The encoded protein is CASSLVSGGELFF.

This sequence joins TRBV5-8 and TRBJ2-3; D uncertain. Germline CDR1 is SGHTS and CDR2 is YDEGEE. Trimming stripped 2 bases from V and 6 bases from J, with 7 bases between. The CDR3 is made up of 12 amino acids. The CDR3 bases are TGTGCCAGCAGCTTTAGTGTCGATACGCAGTATTTT. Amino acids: CASSFSVDTQYF. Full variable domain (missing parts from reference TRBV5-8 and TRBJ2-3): EAGVTQSPTHLIKTRGQQATLRCSPISGHTSVYWYQQALGLGLQFLLWYDEGEERNRGNFPPRFSGRQFPNYSSELNVNALELEDSALYLCASSFSVDTQYFGPGTRLTVL.

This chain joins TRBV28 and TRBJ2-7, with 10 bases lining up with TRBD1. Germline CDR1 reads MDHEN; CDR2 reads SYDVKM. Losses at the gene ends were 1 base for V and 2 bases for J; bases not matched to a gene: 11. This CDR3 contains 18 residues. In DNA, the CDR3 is TGTGCCAGCAGTTTATCCCCCCCGGGACAGGGGTCCACCTACGAGCAGTACTTC. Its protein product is CASSLSPPGQGSTYEQYF.

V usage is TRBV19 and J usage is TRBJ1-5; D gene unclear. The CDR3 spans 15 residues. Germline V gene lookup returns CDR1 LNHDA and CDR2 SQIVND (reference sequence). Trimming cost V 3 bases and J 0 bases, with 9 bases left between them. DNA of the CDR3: TGTGCCAGTAGTATTAAAACATTTAGCAATCAGCCCCAGCATTTT. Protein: CASSIKTFSNQPQHF.

The CDR3 sequence is CASTVHTEAFF. The CDR3 DNA reads TGTGCCAGCACAGTCCACACTGAAGCTTTCTTT. This chain uses TRBV6-6 with TRBJ1-1; no definite D call. Germline V gene sequence: CDR1 MNHNY, CDR2 SVGAGI (reference sequence). The CDR3 sequence is 11 residues long. V lost 7 bases and J lost 3, with 6 bases in between.

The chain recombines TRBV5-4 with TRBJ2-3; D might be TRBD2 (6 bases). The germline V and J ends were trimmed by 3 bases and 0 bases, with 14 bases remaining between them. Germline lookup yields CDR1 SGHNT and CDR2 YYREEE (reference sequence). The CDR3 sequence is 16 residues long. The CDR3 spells CASSSRLSGSTDTQYF. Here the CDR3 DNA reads TGTGCCAGCAGCTCCAGACTTAGCGGAAGCACAGATACGCAGTATTTT. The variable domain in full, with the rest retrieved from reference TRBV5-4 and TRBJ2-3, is ETGVTQSPTHLIKTRGQQVTLRCSSQSGHNTVSWYQQALGQGPQFIFQYYREEENGRGNFPPRFSGLQFPNYSSELNVNALELDDSALYLCASSSRLSGSTDTQYFGPGTRLTVL.

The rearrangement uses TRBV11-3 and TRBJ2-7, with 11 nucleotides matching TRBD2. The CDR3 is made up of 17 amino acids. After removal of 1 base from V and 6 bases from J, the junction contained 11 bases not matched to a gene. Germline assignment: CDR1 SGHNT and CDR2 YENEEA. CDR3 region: CASSLGGPSGRTFEQYF. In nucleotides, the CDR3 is TGTGCCAGCAGCTTAGGGGGCCCTAGCGGGAGGACCTTCGAGCAGTACTTC. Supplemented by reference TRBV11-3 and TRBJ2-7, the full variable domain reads EAGVVQSPRYKIIEKKQPVAFWCNPISGHNTLYWYLQNLGQGPELLIRYENEEAVDDSQLPKDRFSAERLKGVDSTLKIQPAELGDSAVYLCASSLGGPSGRTFEQYFGPGTRLTVT.